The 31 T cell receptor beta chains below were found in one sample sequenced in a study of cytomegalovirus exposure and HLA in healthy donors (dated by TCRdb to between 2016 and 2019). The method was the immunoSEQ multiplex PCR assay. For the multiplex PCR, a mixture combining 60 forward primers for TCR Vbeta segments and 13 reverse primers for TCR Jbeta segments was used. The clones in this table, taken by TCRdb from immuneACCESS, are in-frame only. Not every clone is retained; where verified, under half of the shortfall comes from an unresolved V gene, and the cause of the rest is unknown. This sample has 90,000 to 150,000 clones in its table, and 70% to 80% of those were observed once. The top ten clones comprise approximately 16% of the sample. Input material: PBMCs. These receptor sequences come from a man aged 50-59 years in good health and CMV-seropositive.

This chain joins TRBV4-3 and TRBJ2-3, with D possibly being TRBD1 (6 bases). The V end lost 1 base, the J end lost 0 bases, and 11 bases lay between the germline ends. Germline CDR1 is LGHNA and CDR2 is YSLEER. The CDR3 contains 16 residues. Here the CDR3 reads CASSQGIRGSTDTQYF. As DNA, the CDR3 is TGCGCCAGCAGCCAAGGTATAAGGGGGAGCACAGATACGCAGTATTTT.

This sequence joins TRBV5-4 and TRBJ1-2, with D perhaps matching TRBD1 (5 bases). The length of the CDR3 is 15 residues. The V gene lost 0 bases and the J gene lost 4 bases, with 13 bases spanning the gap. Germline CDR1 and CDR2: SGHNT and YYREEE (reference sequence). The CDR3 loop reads CASSLAMKGPYGYTF. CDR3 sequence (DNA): TGTGCCAGCAGCTTGGCCATGAAGGGGCCCTATGGCTACACCTTC.

The chain's CDR3 is CASGLSPGTQYF. CDR3 nucleotides: TGTGCTAGTGGTTTATCCCCGGGGACCCAGTACTTC. The chain links TRBV12-5 to TRBJ2-5; D is ambiguous. This CDR3 contains 12 residues. From germline, CDR1 is LGHNT and CDR2 FRNRAP. V was pared by 3 bases and J by 7 bases, with 9 bases between.

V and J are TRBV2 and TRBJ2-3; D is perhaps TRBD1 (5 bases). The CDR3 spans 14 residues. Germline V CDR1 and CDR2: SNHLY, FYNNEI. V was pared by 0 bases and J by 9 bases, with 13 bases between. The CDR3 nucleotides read TGTGCCAGCAGTGAAGCGCGTACAGGTAGAACGCAGTATTTT. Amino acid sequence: CASSEARTGRTQYF. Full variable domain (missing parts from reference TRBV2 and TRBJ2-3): EPEVTQTPSHQVTQMGQEVILRCVPISNHLYFYWYRQILGQKVEFLVSFYNNEISEKSEIFDDQFSVERPDGSNFTLKIRSTKLEDSAMYFCASSEARTGRTQYFGPGTRLTVL.

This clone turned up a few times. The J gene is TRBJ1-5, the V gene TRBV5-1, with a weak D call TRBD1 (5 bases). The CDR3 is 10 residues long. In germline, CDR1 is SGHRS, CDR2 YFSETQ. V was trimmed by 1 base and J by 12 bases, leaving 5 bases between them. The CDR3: CASSLQGQHF. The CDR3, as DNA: TGCGCCAGCAGCTTGCAGGGCCAGCATTTT.

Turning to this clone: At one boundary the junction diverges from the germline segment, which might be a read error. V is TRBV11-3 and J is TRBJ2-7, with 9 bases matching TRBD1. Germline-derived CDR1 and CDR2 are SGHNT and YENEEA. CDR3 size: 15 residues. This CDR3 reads CVSSPGTGLVGEQYF. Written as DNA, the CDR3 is TGTGTCAGCAGCCCTGGGACAGGGCTAGTGGGCGAGCAGTACTTC.

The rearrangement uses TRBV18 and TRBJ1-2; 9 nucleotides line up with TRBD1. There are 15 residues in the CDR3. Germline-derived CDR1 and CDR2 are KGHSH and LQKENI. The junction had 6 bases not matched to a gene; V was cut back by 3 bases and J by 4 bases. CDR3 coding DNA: TGTGCCAGCTCACCCCCTGGACAGGGGACCTATGGCTACACCTTC. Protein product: CASSPPGQGTYGYTF.

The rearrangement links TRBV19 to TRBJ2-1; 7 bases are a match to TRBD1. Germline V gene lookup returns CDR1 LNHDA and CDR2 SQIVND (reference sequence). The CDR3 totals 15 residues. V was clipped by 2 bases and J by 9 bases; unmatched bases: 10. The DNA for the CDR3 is TGTGCCAGTAGTATAAATCCCGGACAGGACTGTGAGCAGTTCTTC. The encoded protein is CASSINPGQDCEQFF.

DNA for the CDR3: TGCGCCAGCAGCGGATCCACAGAGTCTGGAAACACCATATATTTT. Translation gives CASSGSTESGNTIYF. The chain is built from TRBV5-1 and TRBJ1-3, with no clear D. Trimming stripped 4 bases from V and 1 base from J, with 12 bases between. The CDR3 has 15 residues. Germline CDR1 and CDR2: SGHRS and YFSETQ.

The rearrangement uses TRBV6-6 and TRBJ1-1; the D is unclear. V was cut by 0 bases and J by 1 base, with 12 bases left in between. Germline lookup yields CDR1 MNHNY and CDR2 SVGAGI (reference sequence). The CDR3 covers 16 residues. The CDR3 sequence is CASSYSVLEANTEAFF. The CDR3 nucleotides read TGTGCCAGCAGTTACTCCGTCCTTGAGGCGAACACTGAAGCTTTCTTT.

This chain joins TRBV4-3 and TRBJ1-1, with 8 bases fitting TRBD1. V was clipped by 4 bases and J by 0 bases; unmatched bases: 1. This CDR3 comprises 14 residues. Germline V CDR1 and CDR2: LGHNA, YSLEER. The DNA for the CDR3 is TGCGCCAGCAGCCTGGGACAGGTGAACACTGAAGCTTTCTTT. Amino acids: CASSLGQVNTEAFF.

CDR3 sequence reads: CASSLAFSQETQYF. CDR3 nucleotide sequence: TGTGCCAGCAGCTTGGCGTTCAGCCAAGAGACCCAGTACTTC. The rearrangement links TRBV5-5 to TRBJ2-5, with D uncertain. The CDR3 contains 14 residues. Germline CDR1 SGHKS, CDR2 YYEKEE (reference sequence). Trimming left V 0 bases short and J 1 base short, with 7 bases between.

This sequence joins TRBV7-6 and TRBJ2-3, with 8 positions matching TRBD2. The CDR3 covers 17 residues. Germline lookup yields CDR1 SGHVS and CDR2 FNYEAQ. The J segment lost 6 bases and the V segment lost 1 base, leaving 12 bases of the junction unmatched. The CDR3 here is CASSLGSGAGGRDTQYF. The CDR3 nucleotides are TGTGCCAGCAGCTTAGGATCAGGGGCGGGAGGCCGGGATACGCAGTATTTT.

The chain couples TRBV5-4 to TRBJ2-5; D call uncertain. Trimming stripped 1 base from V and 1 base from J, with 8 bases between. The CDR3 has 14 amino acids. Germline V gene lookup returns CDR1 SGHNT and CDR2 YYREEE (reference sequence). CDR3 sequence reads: CASSLTWSQETQYF. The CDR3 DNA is TGTGCCAGCAGCTTGACGTGGAGCCAAGAGACCCAGTACTTC.

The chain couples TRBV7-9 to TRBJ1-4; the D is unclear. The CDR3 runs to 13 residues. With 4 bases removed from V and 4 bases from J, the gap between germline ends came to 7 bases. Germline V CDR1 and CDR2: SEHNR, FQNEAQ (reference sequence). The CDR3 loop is CASSWQFNEKLFF. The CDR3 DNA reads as TGTGCCAGCAGCTGGCAGTTTAATGAAAAACTGTTTTTT.

The CDR3 is CASGHSGRGHQPQHF. CDR3 bases: TGTGCTAGTGGCCACTCTGGCAGGGGGCACCAGCCCCAGCATTTT. J is TRBJ1-5 and V is TRBV12-5, with 8 bases fitting TRBD1. V dropped 6 bases and J dropped 7; count of bases not matched to a gene: 11. The CDR3 length is 15 residues. The germline V gene encodes CDR1 LGHNT and CDR2 FRNRAP.

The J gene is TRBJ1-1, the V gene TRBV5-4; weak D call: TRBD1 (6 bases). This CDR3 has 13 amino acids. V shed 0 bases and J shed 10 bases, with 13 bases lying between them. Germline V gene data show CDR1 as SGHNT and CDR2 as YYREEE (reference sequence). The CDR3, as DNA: TGTGCCAGCAGCTTGGACACCCTCAGGGGAGCTTTCTTT. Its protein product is CASSLDTLRGAFF.

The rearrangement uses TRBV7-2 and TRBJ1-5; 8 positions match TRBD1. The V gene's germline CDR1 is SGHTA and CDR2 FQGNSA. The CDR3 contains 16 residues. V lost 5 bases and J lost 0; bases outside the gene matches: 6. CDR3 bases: TGTGCCAGCAGCCCAGGGGACAGGCGTAGCAATCAGCCCCAGCATTTT. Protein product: CASSPGDRRSNQPQHF. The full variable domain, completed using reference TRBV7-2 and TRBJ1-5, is GAGVSQSPSNKVTEKGKDVELRCDPISGHTALYWYRQSLGQGLEFLIYFQGNSAPDKSGLPSDRFSAERTGGSVSTLTIQRTQQEDSAVYLCASSPGDRRSNQPQHFGDGTRLSIL.

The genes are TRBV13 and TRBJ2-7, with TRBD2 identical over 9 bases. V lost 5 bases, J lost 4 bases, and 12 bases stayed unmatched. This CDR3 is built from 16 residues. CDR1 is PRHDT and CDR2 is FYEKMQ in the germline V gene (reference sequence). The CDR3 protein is CASSPAGDSGGYEQYF. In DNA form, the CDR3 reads TGTGCCAGCAGCCCCGCCGGGGATAGCGGGGGTTACGAGCAGTACTTC.

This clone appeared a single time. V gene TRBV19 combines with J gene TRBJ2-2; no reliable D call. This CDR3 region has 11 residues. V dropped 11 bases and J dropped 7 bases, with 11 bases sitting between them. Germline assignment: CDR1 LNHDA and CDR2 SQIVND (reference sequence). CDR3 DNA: TGTGCCGTTTCTCAGGTCGGGGAGCTGTTTTTT. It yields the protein CAVSQVGELFF.

Here the CDR3 reads CASSYAHNQPQHF. DNA of the CDR3: TGTGCCAGCAGTTACGCACACAATCAGCCCCAGCATTTT. The rearrangement uses TRBV6-5 and TRBJ1-5; D unresolved. V lost 2 bases and J 3 bases, leaving 5 bases between the germline ends. This CDR3 spans 13 amino acids. Looked up from germline, CDR1 is MNHEY and CDR2 is SVGAGI.

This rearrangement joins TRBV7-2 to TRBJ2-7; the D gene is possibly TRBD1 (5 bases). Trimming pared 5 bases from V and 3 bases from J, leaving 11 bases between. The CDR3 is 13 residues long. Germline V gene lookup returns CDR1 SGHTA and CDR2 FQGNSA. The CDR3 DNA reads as TGTGCCAGCAGCACTAATCAGGGCTACGAGCAGTACTTC. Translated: CASSTNQGYEQYF.

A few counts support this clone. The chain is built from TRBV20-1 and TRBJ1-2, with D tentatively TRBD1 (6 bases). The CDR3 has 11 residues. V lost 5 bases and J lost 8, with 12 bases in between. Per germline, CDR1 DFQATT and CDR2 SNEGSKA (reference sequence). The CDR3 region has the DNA TGCAGTGCTCCCGACAGGAACGGCTACACCTTC. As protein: CSAPDRNGYTF.

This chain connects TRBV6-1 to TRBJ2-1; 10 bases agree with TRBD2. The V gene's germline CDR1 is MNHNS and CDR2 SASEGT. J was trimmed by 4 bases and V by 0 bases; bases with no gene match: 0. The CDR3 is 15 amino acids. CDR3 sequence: CASSEASGGYNEQFF. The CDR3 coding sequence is TGTGCCAGCAGTGAAGCTAGCGGGGGGTACAATGAGCAGTTCTTC.

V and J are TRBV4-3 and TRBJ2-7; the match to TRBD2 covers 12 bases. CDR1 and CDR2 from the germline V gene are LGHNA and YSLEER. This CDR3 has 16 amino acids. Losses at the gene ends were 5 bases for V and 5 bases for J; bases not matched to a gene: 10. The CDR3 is CASSAELAGGLDEQYF. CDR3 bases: TGCGCCAGCAGCGCAGAACTAGCGGGGGGACTCGACGAGCAGTACTTC.

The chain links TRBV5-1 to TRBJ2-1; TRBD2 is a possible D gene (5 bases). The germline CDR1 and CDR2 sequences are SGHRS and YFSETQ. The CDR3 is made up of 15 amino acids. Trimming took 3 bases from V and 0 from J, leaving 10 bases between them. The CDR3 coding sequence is TGCGCCAGCAGCTACAGCGGTAACTCCTACAATGAGCAGTTCTTC. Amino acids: CASSYSGNSYNEQFF.

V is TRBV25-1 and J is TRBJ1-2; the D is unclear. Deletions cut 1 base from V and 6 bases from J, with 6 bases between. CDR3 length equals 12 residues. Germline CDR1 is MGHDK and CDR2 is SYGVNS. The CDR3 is CASSELVDGYTF. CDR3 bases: TGTGCCAGCAGTGAATTAGTGGATGGCTACACCTTC.

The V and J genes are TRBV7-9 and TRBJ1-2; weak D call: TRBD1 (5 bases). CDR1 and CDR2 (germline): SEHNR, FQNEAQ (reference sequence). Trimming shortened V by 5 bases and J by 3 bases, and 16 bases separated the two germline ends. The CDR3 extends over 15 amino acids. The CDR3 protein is CASSPISGSDYGYTF. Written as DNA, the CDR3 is TGTGCCAGCAGCCCAATCTCAGGGTCCGACTATGGCTACACCTTC.

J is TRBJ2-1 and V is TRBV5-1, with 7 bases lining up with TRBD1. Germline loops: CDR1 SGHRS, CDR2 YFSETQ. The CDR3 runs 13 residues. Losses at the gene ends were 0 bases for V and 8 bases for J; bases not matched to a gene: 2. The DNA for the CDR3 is TGCGCCAGCAGCTTGGATGGGACAGATGAGCAGTTCTTC. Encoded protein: CASSLDGTDEQFF.

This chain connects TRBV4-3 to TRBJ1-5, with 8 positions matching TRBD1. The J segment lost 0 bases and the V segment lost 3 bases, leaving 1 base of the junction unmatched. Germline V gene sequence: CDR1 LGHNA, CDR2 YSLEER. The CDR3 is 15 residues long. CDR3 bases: TGCGCCAGCAGCCATGGGACAGGTAGCAATCAGCCCCAGCATTTT. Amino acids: CASSHGTGSNQPQHF.

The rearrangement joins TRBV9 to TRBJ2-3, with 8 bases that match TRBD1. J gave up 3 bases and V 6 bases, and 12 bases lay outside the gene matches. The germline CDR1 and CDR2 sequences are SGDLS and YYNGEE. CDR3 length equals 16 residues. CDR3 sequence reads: CASTGRQGMTTDTQYF. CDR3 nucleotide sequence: TGTGCCAGCACCGGTAGACAGGGGATGACGACAGATACGCAGTATTTT.